One T cell receptor (beta chain) is described in this entry. This sample was included in a study of Ad26.COV2.S vaccination and SARS-CoV-2 variants. Indicated treatment: some 20 received Ad26.COV2.S at low or high dose, single or two shots; about 5 received placebo; per-sample allocation not given. The samples were gathered on day 63 after the first injection of vaccine or placebo. Here immunoSEQ multiplex PCR was the method, and the copy in TCRdb shows in-frame clones only, minus some. The profile shows 300,000 to 400,000 clones, over 75% of them singletons. V lost 1 base, J lost 4 bases, and 22 bases lay in between. CDR1 is MGHRA and CDR2 is YSYEKL in the germline V gene. CDR3 size: 18 residues.

The chain carries TRBV4-1 and TRBJ2-5, with D perhaps TRBD2 (5 bases). The origin of this receptor is a person between 18 and 59 years old who received the Ad26.COV2.S COVID-19 vaccine or a placebo. The sample in question was peripheral blood, obtained in a trial of Ad26.COV2.S vaccine versus placebo. The CDR3 DNA reads TGCGCCAGCAGCCAAGGCGATATTAGGAGGATATTGAGAGAGACCCAGTACTTC. Protein sequence: CASSQGDIRRILRETQYF.